These T cell receptor beta chains were read from a single sample in a study of metastatic and nonmetastatic thyroid tumors. TCRdb called clones again from the PCR reads with MiXCR. This repertoire shows about 32,000 clones, roughly 25% found once; its top ten account for 9.2%. Sequenced: blood. The receptors here all came from a female donor with papillary thyroid cancer or a benign thyroid nodule (not recorded which). Some clones in this sample may be carry-over from other donors' samples. Each CDR3 is given with its conserved first and last residue. The D gene is left open where the match is weak. Not every row has a clone size; where given, it reads once, few, many or a size class.

D,J,V,size,CDR3,DNA
.,TRBJ2-5,TRBV6-5,many,CASSYSRLAKETQYF,TGTGCCAGCAGTTACTCGAGGCTAGCGAAGGAGACCCAGTACTTC
.,TRBJ2-2,TRBV6-2/TRBV6-3,many,CASGRWGGELFF,TGTGCCAGCGGTCGATGGGGCGGGGAGCTGTTTTTT
TRBD1,TRBJ2-3,TRBV28,many,CASSGDRVSDTQYF,TGTGCCAGCAGTGGGGACAGGGTATCAGATACGCAGTATTTT
TRBD1,TRBJ2-2,TRBV20-1,many,CSARALDRGVGTGELFF,TGCAGTGCTAGAGCCCTCGACAGGGGAGTTGGAACCGGGGAGCTGTTTTTT
.,TRBJ1-1,TRBV6-5,.,CASSSSAGGTEAFF,TGTGCCAGCAGTTCCTCGGCGGGGGGGACTGAAGCTTTCTTT
TRBD2,TRBJ2-3,TRBV9,many,CASSTRLAGTDTQYF,TGTGCCAGCAGCACGCGACTAGCGGGCACAGATACGCAGTATTTT
.,TRBJ2-7,TRBV7-9,.,CASSLLAYEQYF,TGTGCCAGCAGCTTACTAGCCTACGAGCAGTACTTC
TRBD2,TRBJ2-1,TRBV12-3/TRBV12-4,medium-sized,CASSLGAGLLYNEQFF,TGTGCCAGCAGTTTAGGAGCGGGGCTACTATACAATGAGCAGTTCTTC
TRBD2,TRBJ2-7,TRBV18,.,CAAATSAISYELYF,TGTGCCGCCGCGACTAGCGCGATCTCGTACGAGCTGTACTTC
TRBD2,TRBJ2-7,TRBV11-3,many,CASSVSSGNSYEQYF,TGTGCCAGCAGCGTAAGTAGCGGGAACTCCTACGAGCAGTACTTC
.,TRBJ1-1,TRBV5-5,many,CASSLELNTEAFF,TGTGCCAGCAGCTTGGAATTGAACACTGAAGCTTTCTTT
.,TRBJ2-1,TRBV5-1,many,CASSLSGSNEQFF,TGCGCCAGCAGCTTGTCCGGAAGCAATGAGCAGTTCTTC
TRBD2,TRBJ2-7,TRBV28,.,CASSYRRGGDEQYF,TGTGCCAGCAGTTACAGGCGGGGGGGTGACGAGCAGTACTTC
TRBD2,TRBJ2-5,TRBV7-8,.,CSSSPVVLAGGQETQYF,TGTTCCAGCAGCCCAGTGGTTTTAGCGGGGGGACAAGAGACCCAGTACTTC
.,TRBJ2-1,TRBV7-3,.,CASSLRGTTINEQFF,TGTGCCAGCAGCTTAAGAGGCACGACCATCAATGAGCAGTTCTTC
TRBD1,TRBJ2-7,TRBV18,many,CASSPRTGEYEQYF,TGTGCCAGCTCACCAAGGACAGGTGAATACGAGCAGTACTTC
.,TRBJ1-4,TRBV30,.,CAWSCSREEKLFF,TGTGCCTGGAGTTGCAGTCGGGAGGAAAAACTGTTTTTT
TRBD2,TRBJ2-7,TRBV4-2,few,CASSPAGTSASVTEQYF,TGTGCCAGCAGCCCGGCCGGGACTAGCGCGAGCGTCACCGAGCAGTACTTC
TRBD2,TRBJ2-1,TRBV19,medium-sized,CASRHTGTRGNEQFF,TGTGCCAGTAGGCACACCGGGACTAGGGGAAATGAGCAGTTCTTC
.,TRBJ2-1,TRBV6-1,medium-sized,CASRRGATNEQFF,TGTGCCAGCAGAAGGGGAGCAACTAATGAGCAGTTCTTC
.,TRBJ2-3,TRBV7-2,many,CASSYSSTSTDTQYF,TGTGCCAGCAGCTACAGTTCAACTAGCACAGATACGCAGTATTTT
.,TRBJ2-2,TRBV12-3/TRBV12-4,many,CASSPSDGLRNTGELFF,TGTGCCAGCAGCCCATCAGACGGACTTAGGAACACCGGGGAGCTGTTTTTT
.,TRBJ2-1,TRBV5-1,.,CASSLAASYGNEQFF,TGCGCCAGCAGCTTGGCGGCTAGCTATGGCAATGAGCAGTTCTTC
.,TRBJ2-3,TRBV9,many,CASSVGASDTQYF,TGTGCCAGCAGCGTTGGTGCCTCAGATACGCAGTATTTT
TRBD2,TRBJ2-1,TRBV7-2,few,CASRTSGKGEQFF,TGTGCCAGCCGGACTAGCGGGAAGGGTGAGCAGTTCTTC
.,TRBJ1-1,TRBV18,.,CTSERTENTEAFF,TGTACCAGCGAAAGGACAGAGAACACTGAAGCTTTCTTT
.,TRBJ2-7,TRBV28,.,CASSPGTPKHYEQYF,TGTGCCAGCAGTCCAGGGACACCTAAACACTACGAGCAGTACTTC
.,TRBJ2-7,TRBV12-3/TRBV12-4,few,CASSLVGGPPRHYF,TGTGCCAGCAGTTTAGTGGGGGGTCCCCCCCGTCATTACTTC
TRBD1,TRBJ1-4,TRBV30,.,CAWRDRGNEKLFF,TGTGCCTGGAGGGACAGGGGTAATGAAAAACTGTTTTTT
.,TRBJ2-1,TRBV7-9,many,CASSPRDRKGSYNEQFF,TGTGCCAGCAGCCCCCGAGACAGGAAGGGGTCCTACAATGAGCAGTTCTTC
.,TRBJ2-4,TRBV18,.,CASAPGSGKNIQYF,TGTGCCAGCGCACCCGGGTCAGGGAAAAACATTCAGTACTTC
.,TRBJ1-2,TRBV20-1,medium-sized,CSASDRRNFYGYTF,TGCAGTGCTTCCGACAGGAGAAACTTCTATGGCTACACCTTC
TRBD1,TRBJ2-3,TRBV6-1,.,CASSEPGQGSDTQYF,TGTGCCAGCAGTGAACCGGGACAGGGGTCAGATACGCAGTATTTT
TRBD2,TRBJ2-3,TRBV6-2/TRBV6-3,few,CASSSGRHTDTQYF,TGTGCCAGCAGTAGCGGGAGGCACACAGATACGCAGTATTTT
.,TRBJ2-2,TRBV5-1,many,CASSPYNPNTGELFF,TGCGCCAGCAGCCCGTATAACCCGAACACCGGGGAGCTGTTTTTT
.,TRBJ1-2,TRBV4-1,few,CASSQALGPYGYTF,TGCGCCAGCAGCCAAGCTCTGGGGCCTTATGGCTACACCTTC
TRBD1,TRBJ2-2,TRBV28,few,CASSTDRGLAGELFF,TGTGCCAGCAGCACAGACAGGGGGCTGGCCGGGGAGCTGTTTTTT
.,TRBJ1-6,TRBV5-4,many,CASSWTDYSPLHF,TGTGCCAGCAGTTGGACGGACTATTCACCCCTCCACTTT
TRBD2,TRBJ2-1,TRBV12-3/TRBV12-4,few,CASNLRLSGGLYNEQFF,TGTGCCAGCAATCTGCGACTATCGGGAGGCCTATACAATGAGCAGTTCTTC
.,TRBJ1-6,TRBV5-1,many,CASSLGEGSYSPLHF,TGCGCCAGCAGCTTGGGGGAAGGGTCCTATTCACCCCTCCACTTT